This paragraph covers one TCR beta chain sequence. Its binding antigen is unknown. No base quality information exists; no much larger clone differs at one position. The entry originates in a study of blood T cell repertoires in COVID-19 (dated by TCRdb to about 2020). Broadly, across the study: ImmuneRACE Cohort 3 recovered participants were defined by two consecutive negative NP/OP PCR tests, healthcare professional clearance, or symptom resolution. Samples from collaborators originated in the United States, Italy and Spain and spanned both the acute and convalescent phases of COVID-19. The material from the prospective study consisted of cDNA or gDNA derived from T cells, B-cell-depleted T cells, or PBMCs. Deeply sampled blood TCRbeta repertoires from subjects exposed to, actively infected with, or recovered from COVID-19 were included in the dataset. A freely available public database, intended as a resource for researchers studying the immune response to SARS-CoV-2, is where the repertoires were released. Samples were obtained from the ongoing ImmuneRACE study (first 160 participants) and from about 1,300 subjects provided by 6 global collaborators. Sample metadata almost always included a de-identified subject ID, COVID-19 status, age in years and sex. Where available, HLA class I and class II types were taken from metadata supplied by the sample provider and were not determined by assay-based typing.

From a lookup of the germline V gene (reference sequence), CDR1 and CDR2 are LNHDA and SQIVND. The junction shows trimming of 6 bases on V and 7 bases on J, and the gene matches do not reach 7 bases of it. Its CDR3 holds 14 amino acids, cysteine through phenylalanine. The CDR3 DNA has 42 bases and is translated from base 1. Overall study outcomes, separate from this receptor: The quantity of clinical and demographic metadata differed by source and by participant and was supplied without curation.

TCRbeta CDR3 regions were amplified from genomic DNA using the immunoSEQ Assay, a bias-controlled multiplex PCR. The paper's processing steps were these. Nucleated cell counts per sample were estimated from amplification of reference gene primers within the assay. To quantify the absolute abundance of each unique TCRbeta CDR3 rearrangement, sequence reads were collapsed and filtered. Productive Simpson clonality was computed per sample as the square root of Simpson's diversity index over productive rearrangements. In its TCRdb copy, this immuneACCESS table keeps in-frame sequences only and misses some clones. Where compared with another copy, unresolved V genes explain less than half of these, and the others have no known cause. The V and J calls and clone size were taken over from that table, and D and trimming were inferred from the DNA. This sample is represented by more than 200,000 clones; 80% to 90% of them were singletons. The top ten hold about 7% of the sample.

Enrolling through a virtual design, the prospective study's participants ranged in age from roughly 18 to 95 years and lived across 20 to 25 United States geographic areas. In the prospective study, participants were assigned to cohorts based on the clinical history participants reported in a screening survey and a study questionnaire. In the prospective study, whole blood, serum and a nasopharyngeal or oropharyngeal swab were collected from each participant by mobile phlebotomists. Additional blood draws and questionnaires over an approximately two-month period could optionally be provided by prospective study participants. Prospective study blood samples were shipped either frozen or at room temperature before DNA extraction.

The source is a man aged 30 to 45 in a cohort exposed to, infected with or recovered from COVID-19 (not recorded which). Recombination linked TRBV19 to TRBJ2-3; TRBD2 aligns with 10 central bases. Sequencing used PBMCs or T cells enriched from blood (not recorded which). The nucleotides are TGTGCCAGTAGAGTAGCGGGAGGCCCTTATACGCAGTATTTT. It encodes CASRVAGGPYTQYF. The entire variable domain, with the stretches around the CDR3 drawn from the reference TRBV19 and TRBJ2-3 proteins, is DGGITQSPKYLFRKEGQNVTLSCEQNLNHDAMYWYRQDPGQGLRLIYYSQIVNDFQKGDIAEGYSVSREKKESFPLTVTSAQKNPTAFYLCASRVAGGPYTQYFGPGTRLTVL.